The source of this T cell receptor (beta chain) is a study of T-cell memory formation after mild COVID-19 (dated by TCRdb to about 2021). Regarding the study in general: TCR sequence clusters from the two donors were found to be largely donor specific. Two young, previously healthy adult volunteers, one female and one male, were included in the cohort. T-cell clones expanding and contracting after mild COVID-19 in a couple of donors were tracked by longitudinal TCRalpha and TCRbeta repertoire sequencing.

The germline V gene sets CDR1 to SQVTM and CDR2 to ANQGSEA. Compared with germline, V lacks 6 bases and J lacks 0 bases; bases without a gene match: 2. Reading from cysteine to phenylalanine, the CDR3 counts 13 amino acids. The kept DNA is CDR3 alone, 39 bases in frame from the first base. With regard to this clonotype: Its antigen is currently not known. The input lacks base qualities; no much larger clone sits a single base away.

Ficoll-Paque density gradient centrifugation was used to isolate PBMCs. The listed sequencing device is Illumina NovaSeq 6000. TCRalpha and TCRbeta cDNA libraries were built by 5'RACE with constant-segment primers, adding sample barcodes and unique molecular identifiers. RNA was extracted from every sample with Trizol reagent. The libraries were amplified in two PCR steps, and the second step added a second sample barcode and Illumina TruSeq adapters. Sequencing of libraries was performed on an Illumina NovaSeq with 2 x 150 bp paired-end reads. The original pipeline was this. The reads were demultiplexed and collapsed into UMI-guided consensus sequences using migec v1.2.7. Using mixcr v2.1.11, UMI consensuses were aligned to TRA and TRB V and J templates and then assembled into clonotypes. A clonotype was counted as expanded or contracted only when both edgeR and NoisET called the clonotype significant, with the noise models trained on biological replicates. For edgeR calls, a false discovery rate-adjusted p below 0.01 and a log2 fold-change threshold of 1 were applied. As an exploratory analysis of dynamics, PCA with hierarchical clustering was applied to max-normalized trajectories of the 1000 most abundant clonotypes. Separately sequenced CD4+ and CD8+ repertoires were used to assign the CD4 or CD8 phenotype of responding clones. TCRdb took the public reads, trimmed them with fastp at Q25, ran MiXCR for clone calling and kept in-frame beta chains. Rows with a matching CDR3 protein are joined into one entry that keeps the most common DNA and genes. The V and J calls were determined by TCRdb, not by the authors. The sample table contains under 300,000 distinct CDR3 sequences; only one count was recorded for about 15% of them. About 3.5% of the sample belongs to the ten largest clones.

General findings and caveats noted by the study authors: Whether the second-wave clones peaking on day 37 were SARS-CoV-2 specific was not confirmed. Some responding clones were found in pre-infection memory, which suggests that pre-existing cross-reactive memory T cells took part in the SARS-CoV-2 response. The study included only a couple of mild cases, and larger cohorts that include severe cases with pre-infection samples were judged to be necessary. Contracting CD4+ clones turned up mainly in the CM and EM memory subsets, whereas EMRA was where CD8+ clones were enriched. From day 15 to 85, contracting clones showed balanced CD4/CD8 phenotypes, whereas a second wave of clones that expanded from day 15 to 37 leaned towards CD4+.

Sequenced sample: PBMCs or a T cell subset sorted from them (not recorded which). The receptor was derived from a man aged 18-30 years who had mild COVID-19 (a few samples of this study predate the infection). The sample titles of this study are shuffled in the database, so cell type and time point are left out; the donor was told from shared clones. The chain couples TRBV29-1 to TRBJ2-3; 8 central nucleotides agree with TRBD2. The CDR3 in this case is CSVVAGSTDTQYF. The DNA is TGCAGCGTCGTAGCGGGGAGCACAGATACGCAGTATTTT.